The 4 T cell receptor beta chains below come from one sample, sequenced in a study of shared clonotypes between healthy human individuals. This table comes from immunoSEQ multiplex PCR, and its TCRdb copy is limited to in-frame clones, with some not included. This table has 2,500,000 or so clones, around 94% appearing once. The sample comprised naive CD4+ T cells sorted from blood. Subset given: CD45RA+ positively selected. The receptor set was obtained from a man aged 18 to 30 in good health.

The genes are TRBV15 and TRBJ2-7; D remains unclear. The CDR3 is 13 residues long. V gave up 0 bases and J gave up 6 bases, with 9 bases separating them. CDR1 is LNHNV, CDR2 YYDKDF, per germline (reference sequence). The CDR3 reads CATSREWAVEQYF. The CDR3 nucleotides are TGTGCCACCAGCAGAGAATGGGCCGTCGAGCAGTACTTC.

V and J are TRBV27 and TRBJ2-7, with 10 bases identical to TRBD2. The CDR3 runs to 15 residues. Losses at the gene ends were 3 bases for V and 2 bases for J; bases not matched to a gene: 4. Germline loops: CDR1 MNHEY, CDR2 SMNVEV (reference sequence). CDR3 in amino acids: CASSLGAGGPYEQYF. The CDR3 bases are TGTGCCAGCAGTTTGGGAGCGGGAGGGCCCTACGAGCAGTACTTC.

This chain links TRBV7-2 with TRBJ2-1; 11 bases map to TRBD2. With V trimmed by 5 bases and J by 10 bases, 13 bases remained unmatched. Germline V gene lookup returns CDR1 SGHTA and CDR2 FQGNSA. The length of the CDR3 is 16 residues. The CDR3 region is CASSPRLAGRGLEQFF. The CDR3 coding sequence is TGTGCCAGCAGCCCGCGACTAGCGGGGAGGGGTCTAGAGCAGTTCTTC.

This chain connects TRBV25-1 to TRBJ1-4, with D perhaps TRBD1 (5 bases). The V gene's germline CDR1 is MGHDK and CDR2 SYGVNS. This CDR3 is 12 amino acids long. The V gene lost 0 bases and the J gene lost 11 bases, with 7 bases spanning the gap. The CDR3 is CASSEYRGKLFF. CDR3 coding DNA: TGTGCCAGCAGTGAATATCGGGGGAAACTGTTTTTT.